This TCR beta chain was recorded in a study of CD4+ T cells in melanoma. Findings of the study overall: Neoantigen-specific CD4+ T cells in melanoma reportedly had diverse differentiation states. A reported correlation linked neoantigen-specific CD4+ T cells to CD8+, macrophage and B cell function.

The protocol was immunoSEQ multiplex PCR, while the TCRdb copy is restricted to in-frame clones and leaves out a portion. The sample holds some 150,000 clones, about nine tenths seen once. With regard to this clone: No antigen is known for it.

Trimming pared 1 base from V and 7 bases from J, leaving 13 bases between. Per germline, CDR1 MGHRA and CDR2 YSYEKL. The CDR3 loop spans 15 amino acids. The receptor's source is a human donor with melanoma. The chain uses TRBV4-1 and TRBJ1-4, with D possibly matching TRBD1 (5 bases). CDR3 in amino acids: CASSQGTQGGEKLFF. The CDR3 region has the DNA TGCGCCAGCAGCCAAGGAACCCAGGGCGGTGAAAAACTGTTTTTT.